A selection of T cell receptor beta chains follows, all from one sample in a study of blood T cell repertoires in COVID-19. Libraries were prepared by immunoSEQ multiplex PCR; TCRdb keeps only in-frame clonotypes and omits some of them. This table has 200,000 to 250,000 clones, 80% to 90% appearing once. The sequencing sample was made of peripheral blood. The receptor source for this set is a woman at least 80 years old with acute or convalescent COVID-19. Each CDR3 is given with its conserved first and last residue. The D gene is left open where the match is weak. A clone size is listed for some rows: how often the clone was seen (once, few, many), or a class if it is expanded.

D	size	V	J	DNA	CDR3
NA	NA	TRBV27	TRBJ2-2	TGTGCCAGCAGGCGGGACGTCACCGGGGAGCTGTTTTTT	CASRRDVTGELFF
TRBD2	NA	TRBV10-3	TRBJ2-2	TGTGCCATCAGTGAGAGGGGACTAGCGGACACCGGGGAGCTGTTTTTT	CAISERGLADTGELFF
NA	once	TRBV6-5	TRBJ2-5	TGTGCCAGCAGTTATCTCTCCCCTAGATCTGAGACCCAGTACTTC	CASSYLSPRSETQYF
NA	NA	TRBV10-1	TRBJ1-1	TGCGCCAGCATTCGAACAGAAGAAGCTTTCTTT	CASIRTEEAFF
NA	NA	TRBV30	TRBJ1-1	TGTGCCTGGAGTACCACTACGGGGAACACTGAAGCTTTCTTT	CAWSTTTGNTEAFF
TRBD2	NA	TRBV5-1	TRBJ2-1	TGCGCCAGCGTTCAAGGGACTAGTCCCCTAGATGAGCAGTTCTTC	CASVQGTSPLDEQFF
NA	NA	TRBV5-1	TRBJ2-3	TGCGCCAGCAGCTTGGAACTGGGGGGAAGCGCAGATACGCAGTATTTT	CASSLELGGSADTQYF
TRBD1	NA	TRBV28	TRBJ1-4	TGTGCCAGCGGCCACACAGGGGGCCTTGCAACTAATGAAAAACTGTTTTTT	CASGHTGGLATNEKLFF
NA	NA	TRBV18	TRBJ2-5	TGTGCCAGCTCACCATCCCTAGCGCAACAAGAGACCCAGTACTTC	CASSPSLAQQETQYF
NA	NA	TRBV7-6	TRBJ2-7	TGTGCCAGCGGCTCCCCTACAGGGCCCAGCTCCTACGAGCAGTACTTC	CASGSPTGPSSYEQYF
TRBD1	NA	TRBV5-6	TRBJ1-5	TGTGCCAGCAGCCCCTCAGGGCAGGGGGCGCGGAGCAATCAGCCCCAGCATTTT	CASSPSGQGARSNQPQHF